Listed below are T cell receptor beta chains from one sample, sequenced in a study of shared clonotypes between healthy human individuals. TCRdb's table, derived via immunoSEQ multiplex PCR, lists solely in-frame clones and lacks some. This table has 1.4 million or so clones, 97% to 99% appearing once. Sequencing was carried out using naive CD4+ T cells sorted from blood. The receptors come from a man aged 25 to 40 in good health. Both conserved end residues are part of each CDR3. D genes are given only for firm matches. Expanded clones get a size class; other rows say once, few or many, or leave the size out.

CDR3aa	CDR3nt	v_gene	d_gene	abundance	j_gene
CASSFFASGRNEQFF	TGTGCCAGCAGTTTTTTTGCTAGCGGGAGGAACGAGCAGTTCTTC	TRBV28	TRBD2	-	TRBJ2-1
CATTSGPTYEQYF	TGTGCCACAACCTCCGGGCCAACCTACGAGCAGTACTTC	TRBV28	-	once	TRBJ2-7
CASSTRQLDNEKLFF	TGTGCCAGCAGCACAAGACAGCTCGATAATGAAAAACTGTTTTTT	TRBV7-9	-	-	TRBJ1-4
CASSPAGGETQYF	TGTGCCAGCTCCCCGGCGGGCGGGGAGACCCAGTACTTC	TRBV18	-	-	TRBJ2-5
CASRRAAQETQYF	TGTGCCAGCAGACGAGCCGCCCAAGAGACCCAGTACTTC	TRBV28	-	-	TRBJ2-5
CASSSGRVPTYEQYF	TGTGCCAGCAGCTCTGGGAGGGTCCCCACCTACGAGCAGTACTTC	TRBV11-2	TRBD2	-	TRBJ2-7
CASSLGHNNEQFF	TGTGCCAGCAGCTTAGGGCACAACAATGAGCAGTTCTTC	TRBV7-2	-	few	TRBJ2-1
CASSLRDSSEQYF	TGTGCCAGCAGCTTAAGGGACAGCTCCGAGCAGTACTTC	TRBV7-3	TRBD1	-	TRBJ2-7
CASSEQGAEAFF	TGTGCCAGCAGCGAACAGGGGGCTGAAGCTTTCTTT	TRBV9	TRBD1	-	TRBJ1-1
CASSVQGARATDTQYF	TGTGCCAGCAGCGTCCAGGGGGCTAGGGCGACAGATACGCAGTATTTT	TRBV7-8	TRBD1	once	TRBJ2-3
CASSIVGIGLAGGKHEQYF	TGTGCCAGTAGTATAGTAGGGATCGGACTAGCGGGAGGAAAGCACGAGCAGTACTTC	TRBV19	TRBD2	-	TRBJ2-7
CASSQDWQHADRDF	TGCGCCAGCAGCCAAGATTGGCAACACGCGGACAGAGATTTT	TRBV4-3	-	-	TRBJ1-3
CASSDGPGSQETQYF	TGCGCCAGCAGTGATGGACCGGGCAGCCAAGAGACCCAGTACTTC	TRBV10-1	-	-	TRBJ2-5
CASSATGGLGTDTQYF	TGTGCCAGCAGTGCAACAGGGGGTTTAGGCACAGATACGCAGTATTTT	TRBV25-1	TRBD1	-	TRBJ2-3
CAISSGTASYEQYF	TGTGCCATCAGCTCCGGGACGGCCTCCTACGAGCAGTACTTC	TRBV10-3	-	-	TRBJ2-7
CASSASSGGPYEQYF	TGTGCCAGCAGCGCCTCTTCAGGGGGGCCCTACGAGCAGTACTTC	TRBV9	-	-	TRBJ2-7
CAITSRNEQFF	TGTGCCATTACGAGTCGGAATGAGCAGTTCTTC	TRBV28	-	-	TRBJ2-1
CASSPRTRGMSQYF	TGTGCCAGCAGTCCCCGGACTAGGGGAATGTCCCAGTACTTC	TRBV28	TRBD2	-	TRBJ2-5
CASSLLTSGTYEQYF	TGTGCCAGCAGCTTATTGACTAGCGGGACCTACGAGCAGTACTTC	TRBV7-8	TRBD2	-	TRBJ2-7
CASSLAGGTQYF	TGTGCCAGCAGCTTGGCGGGGGGGACCCAGTACTTC	TRBV5-5	TRBD2	-	TRBJ2-5
CASSPGLNEAQYF	TGTGCCAGCTCACCGGGTCTTAACGAGGCGCAGTATTTT	TRBV18	-	-	TRBJ2-3
CASSYSQAANVLTF	TGTGCCAGCAGTTACTCACAGGCGGCCAACGTCCTGACTTTC	TRBV6-5	-	-	TRBJ2-6
CASSRQNTGELFF	TGTGCCAGCAGCCGACAGAACACCGGGGAGCTGTTTTTT	TRBV11-2	-	-	TRBJ2-2
CASSFPQRVVSGQETQYF	TGTGCCAGCAGCTTCCCCCAGCGGGTGGTTAGCGGACAAGAGACCCAGTACTTC	TRBV7-2	-	-	TRBJ2-5
CASSLTGEGQPQHF	TGCGCCAGCAGCTTGACAGGGGAAGGTCAGCCCCAGCATTTT	TRBV5-1	TRBD1	-	TRBJ1-5
CASSLASGVTGELFF	TGTGCCAGCAGCTTAGCTAGCGGGGTTACCGGGGAGCTGTTTTTT	TRBV11-2	TRBD2	-	TRBJ2-2
CASSAINNEKLFF	TGTGCCAGCAGCGCTATCAACAATGAAAAACTGTTTTTT	TRBV9	-	-	TRBJ1-4
CASSLVSGGTDTQYF	TGCGCCAGCAGCTTGGTTTCAGGGGGCACAGATACGCAGTATTTT	TRBV5-1	-	-	TRBJ2-3
CASRNADSHF	TGTGCCAGCAGAAATGCGGATTCTCATTTT	TRBV21-1	-	-	TRBJ1-5
CASSPALGGYTF	TGTGCCAGCAGCCCCGCACTAGGGGGCTACACCTTC	TRBV7-9	-	-	TRBJ1-2
CASTFQTSGTYEQYF	TGTGCCAGCACGTTTCAGACGAGCGGAACCTACGAGCAGTACTTC	TRBV5-8	-	-	TRBJ2-7
CASRGASGTGNEQFF	TGTGCCAGCAGAGGGGCTAGCGGCACGGGCAATGAGCAGTTCTTC	TRBV5-6	TRBD2	-	TRBJ2-1
CASSPGGTVREQYF	TGTGCCAGCAGCCCGGGGGGGACAGTACGGGAGCAGTACTTC	TRBV2	-	-	TRBJ2-7
CASSLGLAGVLDTQYF	TGTGCCAGCAGCTTAGGGCTAGCGGGAGTTCTAGATACGCAGTATTTT	TRBV7-2	TRBD2	-	TRBJ2-3
CASSTTRRVRTRDEYEQYF	TGTGCCAGCAGTACAACCCGCCGGGTGCGAACCCGGGACGAATACGAGCAGTACTTC	TRBV27	-	-	TRBJ2-7
CASTLRRSPGLAGYEQYF	TGTGCCAGCACCCTAAGGCGGTCACCGGGACTAGCTGGGTACGAGCAGTACTTC	TRBV13	TRBD2	-	TRBJ2-7
CASSRGGTGQPQHF	TGTGCCAGCAGCCGGGGAGGGACGGGTCAGCCCCAGCATTTT	TRBV28	-	-	TRBJ1-5
CASSAGQGDTGELFF	TGCGCCAGCAGCGCCGGACAGGGAGACACCGGGGAGCTGTTTTTT	TRBV5-1	TRBD1	-	TRBJ2-2
CASSEVLAVSTDTQYF	TGTGCCAGCAGTGAAGTTCTAGCGGTGAGCACAGATACGCAGTATTTT	TRBV6-1	TRBD2	-	TRBJ2-3
CASSLSSTDTQYF	TGTGCCAGCAGCCTTTCTAGCACAGATACGCAGTATTTT	TRBV5-4	-	-	TRBJ2-3
CSVVGTTTYEQYF	TGCAGCGTTGTGGGGACAACAACCTACGAGCAGTACTTC	TRBV29-1	-	-	TRBJ2-7